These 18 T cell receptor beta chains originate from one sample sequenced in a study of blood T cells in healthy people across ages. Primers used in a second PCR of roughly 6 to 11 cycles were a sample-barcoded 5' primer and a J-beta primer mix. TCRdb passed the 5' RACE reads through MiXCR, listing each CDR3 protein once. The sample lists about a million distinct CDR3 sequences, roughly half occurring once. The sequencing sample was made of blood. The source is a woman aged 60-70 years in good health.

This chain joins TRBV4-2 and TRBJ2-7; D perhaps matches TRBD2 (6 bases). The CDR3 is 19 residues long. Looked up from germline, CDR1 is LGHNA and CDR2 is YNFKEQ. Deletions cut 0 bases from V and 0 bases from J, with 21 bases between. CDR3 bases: TGTGCCAGCAGCCAAGAGGCCGGGACCGGGACTCTCAGCTCCTACGAGCAGTACTTC. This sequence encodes CASSQEAGTGTLSSYEQYF.

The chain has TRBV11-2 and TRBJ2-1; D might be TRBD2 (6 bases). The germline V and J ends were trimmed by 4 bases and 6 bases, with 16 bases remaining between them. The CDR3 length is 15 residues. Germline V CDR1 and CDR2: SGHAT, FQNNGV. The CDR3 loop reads CASSYRSGVGNEQFF. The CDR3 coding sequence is TGTGCCAGCAGCTATAGGTCGGGAGTCGGCAATGAGCAGTTCTTC.

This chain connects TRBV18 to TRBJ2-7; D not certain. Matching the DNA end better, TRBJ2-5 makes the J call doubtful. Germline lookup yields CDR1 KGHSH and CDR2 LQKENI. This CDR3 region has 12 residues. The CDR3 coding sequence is TGTGCCAGCTCACCACGAAAAGAGACCCAGTACTTC. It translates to CASSPRKETQYF.

In nucleotides, the CDR3 is TGTGCCAGCAGAAACGCCCCCTCCTACAATGAGCAGTTCTTC. Encoded protein: CASRNAPSYNEQFF. This sequence joins TRBV12-3 or TRBV12-4 and TRBJ2-1; D remains unclear. V was clipped by 6 bases and J by 0 bases, with 9 bases between them. The CDR3 length is 14 residues.

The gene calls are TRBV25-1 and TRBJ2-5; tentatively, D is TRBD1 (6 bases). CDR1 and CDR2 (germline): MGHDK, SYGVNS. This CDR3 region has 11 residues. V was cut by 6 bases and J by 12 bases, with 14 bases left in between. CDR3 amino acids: CASSWGLEKYF. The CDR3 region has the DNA TGTGCCAGCAGCTGGGGGCTAGAGAAGTACTTC. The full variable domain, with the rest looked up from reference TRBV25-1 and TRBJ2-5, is EADIYQTPRYLVIGTGKKITLECSQTMGHDKMYWYQQDPGMELHLIHYSYGVNSTEKGDLSSESTVSRIRTEHFPLTLESARPSHTSQYLCASSWGLEKYFGPGTRLLVL.

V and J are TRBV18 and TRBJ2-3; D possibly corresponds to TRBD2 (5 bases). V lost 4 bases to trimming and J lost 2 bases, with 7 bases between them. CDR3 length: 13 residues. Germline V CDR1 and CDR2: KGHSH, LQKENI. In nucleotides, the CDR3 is TGTGCCAGCTCACGCCGGGACACAGATACGCAGTATTTT. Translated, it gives CASSRRDTDTQYF.

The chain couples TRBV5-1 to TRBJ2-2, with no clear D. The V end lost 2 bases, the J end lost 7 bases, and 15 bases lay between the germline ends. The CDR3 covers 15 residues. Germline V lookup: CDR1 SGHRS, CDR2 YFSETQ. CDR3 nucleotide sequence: TGCGCCAGCAGCTTACAACCCTCCTCCGACGGGGAGCTGTTTTTT. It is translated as CASSLQPSSDGELFF.

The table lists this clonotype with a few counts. CDR3 in DNA: TGTGCCAGCAGCTTACCCGGGACTAGCGGGAGGGAGTACGAGCAGTACTTC. This codes for CASSLPGTSGREYEQYF. J is TRBJ2-7 and V is TRBV7-8; TRBD2 matches 16 bases. CDR1 and CDR2 (germline): SGHVS, FQNEAQ. This CDR3 comprises 17 residues. The V segment lost 2 bases and the J segment 4 bases; nucleotides outside the gene matches: 5.

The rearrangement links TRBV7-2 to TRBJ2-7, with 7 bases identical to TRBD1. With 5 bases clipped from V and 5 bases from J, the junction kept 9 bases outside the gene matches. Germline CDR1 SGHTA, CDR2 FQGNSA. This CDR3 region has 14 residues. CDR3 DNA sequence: TGTGCCAGCAGCCGACCCAGGGGGAAGAACGAGCAGTACTTC. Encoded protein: CASSRPRGKNEQYF.

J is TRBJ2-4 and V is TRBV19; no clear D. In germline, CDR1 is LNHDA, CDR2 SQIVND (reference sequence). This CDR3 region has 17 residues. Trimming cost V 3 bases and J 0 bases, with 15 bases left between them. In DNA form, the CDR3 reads TGTGCCAGTAGTATTGGTGCTTCTAGATTAGCCAAAAACATTCAGTACTTC. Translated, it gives CASSIGASRLAKNIQYF.

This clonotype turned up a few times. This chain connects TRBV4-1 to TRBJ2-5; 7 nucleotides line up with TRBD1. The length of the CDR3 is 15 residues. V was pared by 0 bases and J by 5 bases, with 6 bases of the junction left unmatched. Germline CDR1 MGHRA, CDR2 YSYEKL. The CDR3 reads CASSQDPVGGETQYF. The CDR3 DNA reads TGCGCCAGCAGCCAAGACCCTGTAGGGGGCGAGACCCAGTACTTC.

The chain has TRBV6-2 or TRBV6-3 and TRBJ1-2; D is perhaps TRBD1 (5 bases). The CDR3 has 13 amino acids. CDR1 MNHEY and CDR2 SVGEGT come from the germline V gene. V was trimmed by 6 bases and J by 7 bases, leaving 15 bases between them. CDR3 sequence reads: CASRAFGGLGYTF. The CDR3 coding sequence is TGTGCCAGCAGAGCGTTCGGGGGTCTTGGCTACACCTTC.

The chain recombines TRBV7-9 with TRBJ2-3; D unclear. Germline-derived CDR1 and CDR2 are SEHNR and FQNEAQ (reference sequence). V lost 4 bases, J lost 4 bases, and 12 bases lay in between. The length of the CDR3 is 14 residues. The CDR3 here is CASSSGPSSDTQYF. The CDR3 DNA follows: TGTGCCAGCAGCTCCGGGCCCAGCTCAGATACGCAGTATTTT.

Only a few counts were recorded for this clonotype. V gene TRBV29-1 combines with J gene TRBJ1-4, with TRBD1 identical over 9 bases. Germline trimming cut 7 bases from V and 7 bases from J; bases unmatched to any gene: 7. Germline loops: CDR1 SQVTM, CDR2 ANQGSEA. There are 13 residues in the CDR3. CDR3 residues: CSARDRVGEKLFF. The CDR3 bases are TGCAGCGCCAGGGACAGGGTGGGTGAAAAACTGTTTTTT.

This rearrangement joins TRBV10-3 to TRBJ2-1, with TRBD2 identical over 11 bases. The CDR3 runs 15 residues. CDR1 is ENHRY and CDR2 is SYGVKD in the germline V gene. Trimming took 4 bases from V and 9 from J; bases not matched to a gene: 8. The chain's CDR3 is CAISVPTSGTTEQFF. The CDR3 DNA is TGTGCCATCAGTGTCCCGACTAGCGGGACGACTGAGCAGTTCTTC.

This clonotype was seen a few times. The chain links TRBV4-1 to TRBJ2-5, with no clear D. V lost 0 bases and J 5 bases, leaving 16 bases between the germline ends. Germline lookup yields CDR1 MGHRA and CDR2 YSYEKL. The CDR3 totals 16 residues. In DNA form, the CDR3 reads TGCGCCAGCAGCCAAGATAGATCCTTATTGGGGGAGACCCAGTACTTC. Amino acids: CASSQDRSLLGETQYF.

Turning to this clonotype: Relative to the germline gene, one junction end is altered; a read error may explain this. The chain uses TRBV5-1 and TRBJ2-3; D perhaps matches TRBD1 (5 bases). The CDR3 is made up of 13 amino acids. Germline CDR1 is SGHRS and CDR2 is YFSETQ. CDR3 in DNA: TGCGCCAACAGCACCAGGGTTCTGGATACGCAGTATTTT. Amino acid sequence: CANSTRVLDTQYF.

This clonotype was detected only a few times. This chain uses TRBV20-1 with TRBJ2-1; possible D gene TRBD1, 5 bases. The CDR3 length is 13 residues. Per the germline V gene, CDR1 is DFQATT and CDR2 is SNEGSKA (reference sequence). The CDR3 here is CSPSPGTYNEQFF. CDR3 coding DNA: TGCAGCCCGTCTCCAGGGACCTACAATGAGCAGTTCTTC.